Listed below are T cell receptor beta chains from one sample, sequenced in a study of OX40 agonist ivuxolimab in advanced cancers. Profiled with immunoSEQ multiplex PCR; TCRdb holds only in-frame clones, not every one. This sample has 50,000 to 75,000 clones, with about 90% found just once. The sample was CD4+ or CD8+ T cells sorted from blood, taken in a trial of the OX40 agonist ivuxolimab. The receptor set was obtained from an adult with an advanced solid tumor such as melanoma, head and neck, liver or kidney cancer. The CDR3 runs from the conserved cysteine through the conserved F or W. Each record gives: D gene, J gene, clone size, V gene, CDR3 protein, CDR3 DNA. A D gene is named only where the DNA matches it firmly. The listing skips clone size in some rows; elsewhere it reads once, few, many or a size class.

-	TRBJ1-2	-	TRBV30	CAWVRDTGYTF	TGTGCCTGGGTTCGGGACACGGGCTACACCTTC
TRBD1	TRBJ2-5	-	TRBV4-1	CASSQLPRQGRQETQYF	TGCGCCAGCAGCCAACTCCCCCGACAGGGGAGACAAGAGACCCAGTACTTC
-	TRBJ2-1	-	TRBV19	CASSIGWAGSNEQFF	TGTGCCAGTAGTATAGGGTGGGCAGGGTCCAATGAGCAGTTCTTC
-	TRBJ2-7	-	TRBV7-3	CASSPNSRRGHQYF	TGTGCCAGCAGCCCTAATTCTCGTCGCGGGCACCAGTACTTC
TRBD1	TRBJ1-5	few	TRBV6-1	CASAGQGGNQPQHF	TGTGCCAGCGCGGGACAGGGAGGGAATCAGCCCCAGCATTTT
-	TRBJ2-2	few	TRBV6-5	CATNGARTGELFF	TGTGCCACCAACGGGGCGCGAACCGGGGAGCTGTTTTTT
TRBD2	TRBJ2-1	-	TRBV19	CASSSRPGTSDGNEQFF	TGTGCCAGTAGTAGCCGCCCCGGGACTAGCGATGGGAATGAGCAGTTCTTC
TRBD1	TRBJ2-7	-	TRBV9	CASSPRQGVYEQYF	TGTGCCAGCAGCCCCCGACAGGGAGTCTACGAGCAGTACTTC
-	TRBJ2-7	-	TRBV10-3	CAISETQSSTEQYF	TGTGCCATCAGTGAGACCCAATCTAGTACCGAGCAGTACTTC
TRBD1	TRBJ2-2	-	TRBV4-2	CASSRGTDTTGELFF	TGTGCCAGCAGCCGTGGGACAGACACAACCGGGGAGCTGTTTTTT
-	TRBJ1-2	-	TRBV14	CASSPLGGNYGYTF	TGTGCCAGCAGCCCTCTTGGGGGGAACTATGGCTACACCTTC
-	TRBJ1-2	-	TRBV6-5	CASSYGRGTGNYGYTF	TGTGCCAGCAGTTACGGTCGGGGGACTGGGAACTATGGCTACACCTTC
TRBD2	TRBJ2-1	-	TRBV11-2	CASSLVIIAGGRNEQFF	TGTGCCAGCAGCTTAGTGATTATAGCGGGGGGCCGTAATGAGCAGTTCTTC
-	TRBJ2-1	-	TRBV2	CASSQSGVEQFF	TGTGCCAGCAGTCAATCAGGGGTAGAGCAGTTCTTC